This TCR beta chain was sequenced for a study of cytomegalovirus exposure and HLA in healthy donors (TCRdb year 2017). Some background on the complete study: An earlier analysis of several hundred of the donors reported 250 to 350 Gb of sequence data and about 100 million unique TCR beta sequences from around 200 million T cells. Roughly 300 gigabases of sequencing data and about 92 million unique TCR sequences made up an early release that covered fewer than 650 HLA-typed donors. Among the approximately 430 genotyped donors, around 81% belonged to the genetic ancestry cluster associated with self-reported Caucasian donors. The study aimed to test whether cataloging public T cell receptors could reveal signatures of past pathogen exposure. The study used immunosequencing to profile the T cell repertoires of about 670 subjects and linked those repertoires to cytomegalovirus serostatus. A separate validation cohort of 100 to 150 different subjects was used in addition to the roughly 620-subject first cohort. The study combined high-throughput TCR immunosequencing, statistical association of individual TCRs with disease status, and machine learning to predict cytomegalovirus infection status. In a later analysis, previously published TCR beta repertoires from 500 to 750 donors were re-analyzed and high-resolution HLA genotyping was added so that TCR occurrence patterns could be studied. The later analysis used no new phenotypic data to find candidate immune exposures, relying instead on TCR beta sequences and their occurrence across donors. An earlier analysis of around 580 of the donors used high-throughput TCR beta sequencing to judge whether each TCR beta V gene segment behaved as functional or pseudogenic. Donor age, sex, ethnicity and CMV serostatus were collected together with the repertoire data. Genome-wide SNP genotypes for about 65% of the roughly 670 donors were used in a later genetic analysis, which treated that subset as a discovery cohort. All discovery cohort repertoires had been generated using a single sequencing platform. Both class I and class II loci were covered by HLA typing, at four-digit resolution. The number of typed donors differed by locus: roughly 620-630 for A, B, C, DRB1 and DQB1; 522 for DQA1; roughly 600 for DPA1; and 400 to 480 for DPB1. A handful of DR-DQ haplotypes were handled as single units for association and clustering because linkage in the cohort was strong. Across 300 to 500 genotyped donors of the cohort, an average of about 240,000 unique TCR beta nucleotide sequences per donor were sequenced, and 15% to 20% of those sequences were non-productive. Study-wide findings and limitations: Several of the top co-occurrence clusters appeared to be linked to parvovirus B19, influenza, CMV and Epstein-Barr virus, according to a later analysis. A total of 164 TCR beta chains were listed by the study as associated with cytomegalovirus. In a later analysis, HLA-associated TCR beta chains were found to be more clonally expanded and to have lower generation probabilities than equally common non-associated chains. In a later analysis, about 17,000 TCR beta sequences were associated with specific HLA alleles at a false discovery rate of 0.05. Strong co-occurrence of HLA alleles, especially DR and DQ, made assigning TCR associations to individual alleles difficult. The 87-base-pair reads could not distinguish some IMGT-functional V segments, including TRBV6-2 and TRBV6-3, so those segments were excluded. A further reported finding was that TCR beta sequences accurately predicted the HLA-A and HLA-B alleles for most subjects in the first cohort. The authors suggested that the approach could potentially be generalized to other disease states and immunological phenotypes. According to a later analysis, most CMV-associated TCR beta chains appeared to be HLA-restricted, and the HLA associations seemed to be driven largely by CMV exposure. Around 16 rarely observed V segments, including chromosome 9 orphons, were excluded from the earlier analysis of several hundred of the donors because counts were too low. Compared with the roughly 670-donor mean, donors in an Asian-associated ancestry cluster had fewer N-insertions in productive TCRs, according to a later genetic analysis. In a later analysis, TCR association rates were found to vary across HLA loci, with the most associated TCRs seen for DRB1 alleles and the fewest for HLA-C alleles. Correlated functional status among segregating V segments might be attributable to linkage disequilibrium, but an unknown experimental factor could not be ruled out. HLA typing was unavailable for some donors at each locus, so association tests used only the typed subset. Roughly uniform sequencing depth across donors was assumed in presence/absence analyses, although this assumption may not hold. V-gene and J-gene trimming of TCR beta chains was associated with a missense DCLRE1C variant in a later genetic analysis, and the association was replicated in an independent cohort. In both the original and validation cohorts, the classifier was reported to diagnose cytomegalovirus status with high specificity and sensitivity. A cluster of highly shared sequence variants was judged likely to represent a technical artifact of the sequencing pipeline. Three of the identified cytomegalovirus-associated TCR beta chains were confirmed in vitro to be specific for cytomegalovirus antigens. Immune exposure information for the cohort was limited to CMV serostatus. Broadly in line with IMGT annotations, most TCR beta V segments showed up in productive rearrangements about 87% or about 30% of the time in an earlier analysis of about 500 of the donors. Most TCR sequences were observed very rarely across donors, whereas some public TCRs were present in many individuals. Only TCR beta chains were sequenced in this cohort, and the absence of alpha or paired-chain data limited detectable features.

The cohort consisted of 600 or so healthy bone marrow donors. Cohort members were all nominally healthy when sampled, although unrecorded immune exposures were likely present. The donor tested CMV seronegative, placing the donor among the 350 or so seronegative members of the cohort. A peripheral blood sample was collected from each donor, and TCR beta sequencing was performed on peripheral blood mononuclear cells. Genomic DNA extraction from the blood cell samples was performed with the Qiagen DNeasy Blood Extraction Kit. There are 17 amino acids in the CDR3, from cysteine to phenylalanine inclusive. CDR3 DNA is the only sequence kept; it has 51 bases, read in frame from the first base. Looking up the germline V gene (reference sequence) yields CDR1 LNHNV and CDR2 YYDKDF. Trimming costs V 1 base and J 1 base, and their ends lie 16 bases apart. Library creation used the immunoSEQ multiplex PCR assay. For the multiplex PCR, a mixture combining 60 forward primers for TCR Vbeta segments and 13 reverse primers for TCR Jbeta segments was used. A multiplex PCR assay on genomic DNA amplified the CDR3 region of rearranged TCR beta genes. Amplified TCR beta libraries were sequenced as 87-base-pair reads on the Illumina HiSeq System. As for the original processing: Across the 666 repertoires, a later analysis counted around 80 million unique TCR beta chains, 9.5 million to 13 million of which were shared by at least two donors. Raw reads were error-corrected and collapsed into unique sequences by a nearest-neighbor algorithm in which closely related sequences were merged to remove PCR and sequencing errors. To assign V, D and J gene segments, CDR3 sequences were aligned to IMGT reference sequences. Each retained sequence needed at least a six-nucleotide match to both a V gene segment and a J gene segment. Rearrangements were classified as productive when the CDR3 lacked stop codons and remained in frame with V and J, and all other rearrangements were classified as non-productive. CDR3 was defined by IMGT convention, running from the second conserved V-encoded cysteine to the conserved J-encoded phenylalanine. The earlier analysis of approximately 590 of the donors excluded any sequence lacking an unambiguous match to a single V gene segment. In an earlier analysis of a few hundred of the donors, a V segment was called functional when productive rearrangements were above 56.7%, and segregating when the standard deviation between donors exceeded 5%. A statistical classification framework was built to diagnose cytomegalovirus status from the catalog of TCR beta chain sequences. A later analysis assigned V and J genes by comparing TCR nucleotide sequences with IMGT/GENE-DB human TR gene sequences. In a later analysis, CDR3 sequences and most-parsimonious VDJ recombination scenarios were assigned using the TCRdist pipeline. In a later analysis, each TCR beta chain was defined by its CDR3 amino acid sequence together with its V-gene family, and reads lacking a unique V-gene family were excluded. A later analysis removed 450 to 600 highly shared, low-generation-probability nucleotide sequences to deal with suspected cross-contamination and a sequencing artifact. For each public chain, a later analysis derived a clonal expansion index from normalized ranks of inferred template counts within each repertoire. A later analysis computed generation probabilities with a VDJ recombination model fitted to out-of-frame rearrangements, and checked the results against IGoR. In a later analysis, hypergeometric tests were used to score TCR-TCR, TCR-HLA and TCR-CMV co-occurrence, with a repertoire-size bias correction applied to TCR pairs. To estimate false discovery rates, a later analysis permuted the HLA or CMV assignments 20 times. In a later analysis, co-occurring TCRs were grouped with DBSCAN, and TCRdist sequence similarity was added when clustering was performed within HLA-allele-positive subsets. Co-occurrence clustering excluded repertoires with fewer than 30,000 or more than 120,000 public chains, plus five with anomalous nucleotide sharing. The source is immuneACCESS, and TCRdb retained only in-frame sequences with V and J called. Part of the clones is not carried over; for the studies checked, unresolved V genes explain less than half of this, and the remainder is unexplained. The DNA gave D and trimming, while V, J and clone size come from that table. The sample has roughly 190,000 clones on record, around 87% of them singletons. The biggest ten clones account for around 0.99% of the sample.

A remark on this clone: The clone's antigen remains unknown. There are no base qualities to consult, and no much larger clone falls within one base.

The sequenced sample consisted of PBMCs. This TCR was recovered from a boy under 10 years old in good health and CMV-seronegative. The rearranged chain carries TRBV15 and TRBJ1-1, with a tentative D gene TRBD1 over 6 matching bases. The CDR3 region reads CATSRGGLAGANTEAFF. The nucleotides are TGTGCCACCAGCAGAGGTGGCTTGGCAGGGGCGAACACTGAAGCTTTCTTT.